This T cell receptor beta chain was recorded in a study of blood T cell repertoires in COVID-19. Study in general: The analysed material was cDNA or gDNA that came from T cells, B-cell-depleted T cells, or PBMCs.

In the study's own analysis: Estimates of nucleated cell counts were drawn from the amplification of reference gene primers. TCRdb keeps only in-frame clones here, not all; method: immunoSEQ multiplex PCR. V and J calls and clone size are copied from that table; D and trimming were computed from the DNA. The repertoire holds under 200,000 clones, 88% seen once, with roughly 1.6% in the top ten. This TCR was sampled from a man aged 18 to 30 with active or convalescent COVID-19. Sample: peripheral blood.

The DNA of the CDR3 is TGCGCCAGCAGCCAAACTAGACAGGGGATCGATGGCTACACCTTC. This translates into CASSQTRQGIDGYTF. This rearrangement joins TRBV5-1 to TRBJ1-2, with 8 bases lining up with TRBD1. Germline V gives CDR1 SGHRS, CDR2 YFSETQ. The trim removed 4 bases at V and 6 bases at J, leaving 11 bases unmatched. CDR3 length: 15 amino acids.